These 28 T cell receptor beta chains originate from one sample sequenced in a study of T cell responses to AZD1222 COVID-19 vaccine. Generated by immunoSEQ multiplex PCR, the TCRdb table keeps only in-frame clones and is missing some. The sample shows 90,000 to 150,000 clones, approximately 93% of them seen only once. Sequenced material: peripheral blood, taken on day 0 of AZD1222 vaccination. These receptors all come from an adult in good health.

This clone was found a few times. The chain carries TRBV5-4 and TRBJ1-1; 9 positions agree with TRBD1. The CDR3 covers 15 residues. Per the germline V gene, CDR1 is SGHNT and CDR2 is YYREEE (reference sequence). The junction had 5 bases not matched to a gene; V was cut back by 5 bases and J by 0 bases. CDR3 sequence reads: CASRFGQGMNTEAFF. The CDR3 DNA follows: TGTGCCAGCAGGTTCGGACAGGGGATGAACACTGAAGCTTTCTTT.

The rearrangement joins TRBV2 to TRBJ1-5; no firm D call. Germline V lookup: CDR1 SNHLY, CDR2 FYNNEI. V lost 4 bases and J 7 bases, leaving 11 bases between the germline ends. This CDR3 comprises 13 residues. CDR3 nucleotide sequence: TGTGCCAGCAGTGCGGGGTTGTGGCAGCCCCAGCATTTT. Translation: CASSAGLWQPQHF. Filled out from reference TRBV2 and TRBJ1-5, the complete variable domain reads EPEVTQTPSHQVTQMGQEVILRCVPISNHLYFYWYRQILGQKVEFLVSFYNNEISEKSEIFDDQFSVERPDGSNFTLKIRSTKLEDSAMYFCASSAGLWQPQHFGDGTRLSIL.

This clone occurred once. The J gene is TRBJ1-2, the V gene TRBV19; 9 bases map to TRBD1. The CDR3 totals 12 residues. Trimming at V came to 6 bases and at J to 7 bases, leaving 3 bases not matched to a gene. CDR1 LNHDA and CDR2 SQIVND come from the germline V gene (reference sequence). In DNA form, the CDR3 reads TGTGCCAGTAGCACAGGGGGCACTGGCTACACCTTC. Its protein is CASSTGGTGYTF.

Regarding this clone: The sample contains more than one DNA sequence encoding this CDR3. The chain has TRBV19 and TRBJ1-1; no reliable D call. The CDR3 consists of 13 residues. CDR1 and CDR2 from the germline V gene are LNHDA and SQIVND (reference sequence). V was trimmed by 6 bases and J by 3 bases, leaving 11 bases between them. The CDR3 reads CASSRRGYTEAFF. CDR3 bases: TGTGCCAGTAGCCGGAGAGGATACACTGAAGCTTTCTTT.

CDR3 nucleotides: TGTGCCGGCCGGGGGGGCACCCATAATTCACCCCTCCACTTT. Its protein product is CAGRGGTHNSPLHF. The chain carries TRBV2 and TRBJ1-6; a possible D gene is TRBD1 (6 bases). V was cut by 11 bases and J by 5 bases, with 16 bases left in between. From germline, CDR1 is SNHLY and CDR2 FYNNEI. This CDR3 has 14 amino acids.

The rearrangement uses TRBV6-5 and TRBJ1-2; a possible D gene is TRBD1 (6 bases). Trimming took 0 bases from V and 8 from J, leaving 16 bases between them. The CDR3 has 15 amino acids. Germline CDR1 is MNHEY and CDR2 is SVGAGI. DNA of the CDR3: TGTGCCAGCAGTTACTCCCGGACAGCTCTGATCGGCTACACCTTC. Protein sequence: CASSYSRTALIGYTF.

The V gene is TRBV12-3 or TRBV12-4, the J gene TRBJ2-2; tentatively, D is TRBD1 (7 bases). There are 13 residues in the CDR3. Trimming left V 2 bases short and J 11 bases short, with 12 bases between. The CDR3 region has the DNA TGTGCCAGCAGTTTACAGGGGGGCCTAGAGCTGTTTTTT. This gives the protein CASSLQGGLELFF.

The chain joins TRBV10-3 to TRBJ2-5; 7 bases map to TRBD1. V lost 3 bases to trimming and J lost 5 bases; unmatched junction nucleotides: 6. CDR1 is ENHRY and CDR2 is SYGVKD in the germline V gene. This CDR3 contains 14 residues. The CDR3 DNA reads TGTGCCATCAGTGAAGAGGGGGCTAGGGAGACCCAGTACTTC. Translating gives CAISEEGARETQYF.

This CDR3 reads CATSTGEKNTIYF. CDR3 coding DNA: TGTGCCACCAGCACAGGGGAGAAAAACACCATATATTTT. The chain uses TRBV15 and TRBJ1-3; D is perhaps TRBD1 (6 bases). The CDR3 has 13 residues. Trimming took 4 bases from V and 6 from J, leaving 10 bases between them. From germline, CDR1 is LNHNV and CDR2 YYDKDF (reference sequence).

In its sample, this clone was seen once. This sequence joins TRBV6-5 and TRBJ1-5; the match to TRBD1 covers 7 bases. CDR3 length: 14 residues. Germline V gives CDR1 MNHEY, CDR2 SVGAGI. Trimming at V came to 6 bases and at J to 5 bases, leaving 7 bases not matched to a gene. CDR3 bases: TGTGCCAGCAGCCCCCGACAGGGATATCAGCCCCAGCATTTT. Amino acid sequence: CASSPRQGYQPQHF.

The CDR3 region has the DNA TGCGCCAGCAGCTTGGTGGGCAGGGGACCCCTCGAAGCTTTCTTT. Translation gives CASSLVGRGPLEAFF. The V call is TRBV5-1, the J call TRBJ1-1, with D possibly matching TRBD1 (6 bases). CDR1 is SGHRS, CDR2 YFSETQ, per germline. The CDR3 runs to 15 residues. V dropped 0 bases and J dropped 8 bases, with 17 bases sitting between them.

The J gene is TRBJ1-1, the V gene TRBV19; 7 positions agree with TRBD1. CDR3 size: 15 residues. V was clipped by 2 bases and J by 4 bases; unmatched bases: 7. CDR1 and CDR2 from the germline V gene are LNHDA and SQIVND (reference sequence). The CDR3 protein is CASSIRGGAGTEAFF. The CDR3 DNA reads TGTGCCAGTAGTATAAGAGGGGGCGCGGGCACTGAAGCTTTCTTT.

This clone occurred a few times. The V call is TRBV6-4, the J call TRBJ2-7; 8 bases line up with TRBD1. This CDR3 is 15 amino acids long. With 8 bases clipped from V and 0 bases from J, the junction kept 9 bases outside the gene matches. CDR1 is MRHNA and CDR2 is SNTAGT in the germline V gene. The CDR3 DNA reads as TGTGCCAGCGCAGAACAGGGGGACAGCTCCTACGAGCAGTACTTC. This encodes CASAEQGDSSYEQYF.

The genes are TRBV5-4 and TRBJ2-7; D gene ambiguous. Germline V CDR1 and CDR2: SGHNT, YYREEE (reference sequence). Trimming removed 4 bases at V and 7 bases at J, with 15 bases between. CDR3 length equals 13 residues. The CDR3 nucleotides are TGTGCCAGCAGCATCACCGGTCTACGGGAGCAGTACTTC. Its protein product is CASSITGLREQYF.

This chain links TRBV11-2 with TRBJ1-4, with D perhaps TRBD1 (6 bases). This CDR3 region has 15 residues. Trimming removed 3 bases at V and 5 bases at J, with 13 bases between. Germline CDR1 is SGHAT and CDR2 is FQNNGV. The CDR3 sequence is CASSFNPGGNEKLFF. The DNA for the CDR3 is TGTGCCAGCAGCTTCAACCCCGGGGGCAATGAAAAACTGTTTTTT.

CDR3 loop: CASSRAATGNRIAFF. The CDR3 DNA reads as TGTGCCAGCAGCCGTGCCGCGACAGGGAATAGGATAGCTTTCTTT. The rearrangement uses TRBV6-5 and TRBJ1-1, with 7 bases identical to TRBD1. Per the germline V gene, CDR1 is MNHEY and CDR2 is SVGAGI. The CDR3 extends over 15 amino acids. V was clipped by 6 bases and J by 10 bases; unmatched bases: 17.

The chain is built from TRBV5-5 and TRBJ1-1; D gene uncertain. Germline V gene data show CDR1 as SGHKS and CDR2 as YYEKEE (reference sequence). V was shortened by 5 bases and J by 1 base, with 6 bases between the two germline ends. The CDR3 extends over 12 amino acids. CDR3 residues: CASSFTNTEAFF. CDR3 DNA: TGTGCCAGCAGTTTCACGAACACTGAAGCTTTCTTT.

This chain uses TRBV11-2 with TRBJ2-1; TRBD2 matches 14 bases. V trimming: 5 bases; J trimming: 6 bases; junction bases outside the gene matches: 9. The CDR3 length is 17 residues. Germline V gives CDR1 SGHAT, CDR2 FQNNGV. CDR3 amino acids: CASSRTSGGFIGNEQFF. For the CDR3, the DNA is TGTGCCAGCAGCCGGACTAGCGGGGGGTTTATTGGCAATGAGCAGTTCTTC.

The chain employs TRBV7-9 and TRBJ2-2; TRBD1 aligns across 7 bases. CDR1 is SEHNR and CDR2 is FQNEAQ in the germline V gene (reference sequence). Germline trimming cut 6 bases from V and 3 bases from J; bases unmatched to any gene: 1. The CDR3 runs 13 residues. The CDR3 DNA reads TGTGCCAGCAGTACAGGGGACACCGGGGAGCTGTTTTTT. This sequence encodes CASSTGDTGELFF.

The CDR3 loop is CASSLWGGNYGYTF. CDR3 sequence (DNA): TGTGCCAGCAGCTTGTGGGGGGGCAACTATGGCTACACCTTC. The chain has TRBV5-6 and TRBJ1-2; D may be TRBD1 (6 bases). Trimming removed 1 base at V and 2 bases at J, with 9 bases between. The length of the CDR3 is 14 residues. The V gene's germline CDR1 is SGHDT and CDR2 YYEEEE.

The CDR3 DNA reads TGCGCCAGCAGCCAACCTACCGGGGTAGCGGGGGCTGGGCAGTACTTC. The encoded protein is CASSQPTGVAGAGQYF. The rearrangement joins TRBV4-1 to TRBJ2-7; TRBD2 agrees at 9 bases. With V trimmed by 2 bases and J by 9 bases, 14 bases remained unmatched. CDR1 is MGHRA and CDR2 is YSYEKL in the germline V gene. This CDR3 has 16 residues.

The chain has TRBV4-2 and TRBJ1-1, with D possibly being TRBD1 (5 bases). This CDR3 comprises 12 residues. Germline V CDR1 and CDR2: LGHNA, YNFKEQ. Trimming removed 4 bases from V and 5 bases from J, with 8 bases in between. The CDR3 DNA follows: TGTGCCAGCAGCCGTGGGGGGACTGAAGCTTTCTTT. This gives the protein CASSRGGTEAFF.

The rearrangement links TRBV19 to TRBJ1-5; D call uncertain. Looked up from germline, CDR1 is LNHDA and CDR2 is SQIVND (reference sequence). The V and J ends lost 5 bases and 5 bases respectively, with 10 bases between them. CDR3 size: 13 residues. CDR3 sequence reads: CASSPASHQPQHF. DNA of the CDR3: TGTGCCAGTAGTCCCGCTTCCCATCAGCCCCAGCATTTT.

V gene TRBV27 combines with J gene TRBJ1-6; D might be TRBD1 (6 bases). Germline lookup yields CDR1 MNHEY and CDR2 SMNVEV (reference sequence). Deletions cut 6 bases from V and 10 bases from J, with 16 bases between. CDR3 length: 14 residues. The CDR3 region has the DNA TGTGCCAGCAGGCCGGGACATGAGAGCTCACCCCTCCACTTT. Translating it yields CASRPGHESSPLHF.

The chain is built from TRBV3-1 (or the pseudogene TRBV3-2) and TRBJ2-5; perhaps D is TRBD1 or TRBD2 (6 bases each). Germline CDR1 is LGHDT and CDR2 is YNNKEL (reference sequence). The CDR3 runs 12 residues. Trimming removed 1 base from V and 9 bases from J, with 9 bases in between. The CDR3 bases are TGTGCCAGCAGCCAAGGAAGGGGGGCCCAGTACTTC. Protein product: CASSQGRGAQYF.

The chain joins TRBV5-1 to TRBJ1-1, with TRBD1 matching over 7 bases. Trimming at V came to 1 base and at J to 4 bases, leaving 1 base not matched to a gene. The CDR3 sequence is 13 residues long. CDR1 is SGHRS and CDR2 is YFSETQ in the germline V gene. The CDR3 coding sequence is TGCGCCAGCAGCTTGACAGGGGCCACTGAAGCTTTCTTT. It specifies CASSLTGATEAFF.

The gene calls are TRBV5-4 and TRBJ1-5; 9 bases are a match to TRBD1. The CDR3 runs to 16 residues. Germline trimming cut 0 bases from V and 3 bases from J; bases unmatched to any gene: 4. The germline V gene encodes CDR1 SGHNT and CDR2 YYREEE (reference sequence). CDR3 loop: CASSLGGTGTNQPQHF. The CDR3 nucleotides read TGTGCCAGCAGCTTGGGGGGGACAGGGACCAATCAGCCCCAGCATTTT.

The rearrangement uses TRBV4-1 and TRBJ1-2; 7 nucleotides line up with TRBD1. There are 13 residues in the CDR3. In germline, CDR1 is MGHRA, CDR2 YSYEKL. With V trimmed by 2 bases and J by 8 bases, 5 bases remained unmatched. The CDR3 sequence is CASSQQGELGYTF. The CDR3 DNA sequence: TGCGCCAGCAGCCAACAGGGGGAGTTGGGCTACACCTTC.